A selection of T cell receptor beta chains follows, all from one sample in a study of monozygotic twins with inflammatory bowel disease. TCRdb derives one entry per CDR3 protein from the 5' RACE reads, leaving out DNA. This repertoire comprises about 380,000 distinct CDR3 sequences; its ten largest clones make up just over 2.5%. Sample: blood. The source of these receptors is a human donor with ulcerative colitis or Crohn's disease, or a healthy co-twin of an affected twin (not recorded which). Each CDR3 is given with its conserved first and last residue. Fields, in order: V gene, J gene, CDR3 protein.

v_gene: TRBV7-9
j_gene: TRBJ2-3
CDR3aa: CASSSSGGPGDTQYF

v_gene: TRBV20-1
j_gene: TRBJ2-7
CDR3aa: CSASYQNLYEQYF

v_gene: TRBV3-1
j_gene: TRBJ2-7
CDR3aa: CASSRLDLLWSEQYF

v_gene: TRBV24-1
j_gene: TRBJ2-1
CDR3aa: CATSDQDSHNEQFF

v_gene: TRBV12-3/TRBV12-4
j_gene: TRBJ1-5
CDR3aa: CASSSSGSPEHF

v_gene: TRBV29-1
j_gene: TRBJ2-3
CDR3aa: CSVETADSSTASTDTQYF

v_gene: TRBV12-3/TRBV12-4
j_gene: TRBJ2-7
CDR3aa: CASSRQGSSYEQYF

v_gene: TRBV5-6
j_gene: TRBJ1-2
CDR3aa: CASSFIPGQGAPSYGYTF

v_gene: TRBV20-1
j_gene: TRBJ1-1
CDR3aa: CSAPWGANTEAFF

v_gene: TRBV5-1
j_gene: TRBJ2-7
CDR3aa: CASSLDFSGTVTYEQYF

v_gene: TRBV6-1
j_gene: TRBJ2-7
CDR3aa: CASKSRGTYEQYF

v_gene: TRBV7-3
j_gene: TRBJ2-5
CDR3aa: CASSLTGLAGEPQYF

v_gene: TRBV5-4
j_gene: TRBJ2-3
CDR3aa: CASSLAGGGLGDTQYF

v_gene: TRBV12-3/TRBV12-4
j_gene: TRBJ2-5
CDR3aa: CASSLVRGRQETQYF

v_gene: TRBV11-3
j_gene: TRBJ2-1
CDR3aa: CASSLDLGSVFGEQFF

v_gene: TRBV29-1
j_gene: TRBJ2-5
CDR3aa: CSTSSGNQETQYF

v_gene: TRBV27
j_gene: TRBJ2-7
CDR3aa: CASSFSSGGISYEQYF

v_gene: TRBV19
j_gene: TRBJ1-5
CDR3aa: CASTEGRNSNQPQHF

v_gene: TRBV4-3
j_gene: TRBJ2-1
CDR3aa: CASSQGGGGSYNEQFF

v_gene: TRBV3-1
j_gene: TRBJ1-6
CDR3aa: CASSLPGSPSPLHF

v_gene: TRBV7-2
j_gene: TRBJ2-7
CDR3aa: CASSLVGRGGSYEQYF

v_gene: TRBV11-1
j_gene: TRBJ2-3
CDR3aa: CASSRQGGAMDTQYF

v_gene: TRBV7-9
j_gene: TRBJ1-4
CDR3aa: CASSPTGTKNEKLFF

v_gene: TRBV5-4
j_gene: TRBJ2-5
CDR3aa: CASSWDRGETQYF

v_gene: TRBV6-2/TRBV6-3
j_gene: TRBJ1-3
CDR3aa: CASSYPGQYSGNTIYF

v_gene: TRBV6-2/TRBV6-3
j_gene: TRBJ1-2
CDR3aa: CASSYSTGGGGYGYTF

v_gene: TRBV24-1
j_gene: TRBJ2-2
CDR3aa: CATSVTYGGRDNRELFF

v_gene: TRBV10-3
j_gene: TRBJ2-3
CDR3aa: CAIRSGGEGTDTQYF

v_gene: TRBV24-1
j_gene: TRBJ1-2
CDR3aa: CATSDPGYGYTF

v_gene: TRBV11-2
j_gene: TRBJ1-6
CDR3aa: CASSLGPGWDSPLHF

v_gene: TRBV27
j_gene: TRBJ2-1
CDR3aa: CASSPRDSKSSYNEQFF

v_gene: TRBV7-8
j_gene: TRBJ1-5
CDR3aa: CASSLARPNQPQHF

v_gene: TRBV5-1
j_gene: TRBJ1-6
CDR3aa: CASSLGTGGDSPLHF